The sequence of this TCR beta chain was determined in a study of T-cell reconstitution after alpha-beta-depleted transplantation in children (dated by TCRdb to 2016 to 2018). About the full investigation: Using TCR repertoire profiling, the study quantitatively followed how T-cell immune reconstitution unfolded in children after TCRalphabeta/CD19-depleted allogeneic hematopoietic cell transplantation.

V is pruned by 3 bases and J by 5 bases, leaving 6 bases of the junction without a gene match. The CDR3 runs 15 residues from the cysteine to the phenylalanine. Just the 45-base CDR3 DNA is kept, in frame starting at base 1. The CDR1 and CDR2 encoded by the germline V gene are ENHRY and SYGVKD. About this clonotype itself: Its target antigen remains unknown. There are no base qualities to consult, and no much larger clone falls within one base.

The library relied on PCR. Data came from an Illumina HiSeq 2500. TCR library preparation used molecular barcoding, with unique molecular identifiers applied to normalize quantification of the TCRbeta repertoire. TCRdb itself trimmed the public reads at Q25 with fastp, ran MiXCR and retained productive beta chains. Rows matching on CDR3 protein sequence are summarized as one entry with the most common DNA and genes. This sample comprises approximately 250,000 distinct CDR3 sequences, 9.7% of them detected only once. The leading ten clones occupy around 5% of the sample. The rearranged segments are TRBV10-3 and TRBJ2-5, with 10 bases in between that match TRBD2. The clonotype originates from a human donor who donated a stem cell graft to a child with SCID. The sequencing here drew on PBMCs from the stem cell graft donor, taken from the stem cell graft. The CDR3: CAISEGASGGETQYF. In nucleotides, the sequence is TGTGCCATCAGTGAAGGGGCTAGCGGGGGTGAGACCCAGTACTTC.